The rows below give T cell receptor beta chains drawn from one sample of a study of T cells in Graves' hyperthyroidism and ophthalmopathy. TCRdb analysed the multiplex PCR reads with MiXCR anew, one entry per CDR3 protein. The sample holds roughly 570,000 distinct CDR3 sequences, approximately 14% seen once. Sample: blood. All receptors come from a woman aged 25 to 39 with Graves' hyperthyroidism. The CDR3 runs from the conserved cysteine through the conserved F or W. A D gene is named only where the DNA matches it firmly. Clone size is shown for a subset of rows, as once, few, many or a class of expanded clone.

j_call d_call v_call clone_size cdr3_nt cdr3_aa
TRBJ1-1 - TRBV6-2/TRBV6-3 - TGTGCCAGCAGTTACATAGGATACGAAGCTTTCTTT CASSYIGYEAFF
TRBJ2-3 - TRBV5-1 many TGCGCCAGCAGCTTTGGGATCGCAGATACGCAGTATTTT CASSFGIADTQYF
TRBJ1-1 TRBD1 TRBV12-3/TRBV12-4 - TGTGCCAGCAGAATCCGGGACAGGGGGGCTGAAGCTTTCTTT CASRIRDRGAEAFF
TRBJ2-1 TRBD1 TRBV28 few TGTGCCAGCAGTTTTTTCAGGGGGCCTGACGATGAGCAGTTCTTC CASSFFRGPDDEQFF
TRBJ1-6 TRBD1 TRBV10-3 few TGTGCCATCAGTGCGGACAGGAATGATTCACCCCTCCACTTT CAISADRNDSPLHF
TRBJ2-7 - TRBV6-1 - TGTGCCAGCCGGAGGGGGCCCAATCACGAGCAGTACTTC CASRRGPNHEQYF
TRBJ1-1 - TRBV6-1 - TGTGCCAGCAGTTTTGGCCTAGCCGAGAAAGCTTTCTTT CASSFGLAEKAFF
TRBJ2-2 TRBD2 TRBV20-1 few TGCAGTGCTAGGTCTAGCGGGAACACCGGGGAGCTGTTTTTT CSARSSGNTGELFF
TRBJ2-1 - TRBV27 many TGTGCCAGCAGTAAGGGTCCCTACAATGAGCAGTTCTTC CASSKGPYNEQFF
TRBJ2-7 TRBD2 TRBV12-3/TRBV12-4 many TGTGCCAGCAGTGAGACTAGCGGGATTCCCGGGTACGAGCAGTACTTC CASSETSGIPGYEQYF
TRBJ2-5 - TRBV9 few TGTGCCAGCAGCGTTCTGGGGGCGAACTCTTGGGAGACCCAGTACTTC CASSVLGANSWETQYF
TRBJ2-3 - TRBV7-9 many TGTGCCAGCAGCCTCGGACTCCCTAGCACAGATACGCAGTATTTT CASSLGLPSTDTQYF
TRBJ2-7 - TRBV3-2 - TGTGCCAGCAGCCAGGCCGGACATAACTCCTACGAGCAGTACTTC CASSQAGHNSYEQYF
TRBJ2-2 - TRBV10-1 many TGCGCCAGCAGGGACAGTAACACCGGGGAGCTGTTTTTT CASRDSNTGELFF
TRBJ1-2 TRBD1 TRBV11-2 many TGTGCCAGCAGCTTAGCTGGACAGGTTAACTATGGCTACACCTTC CASSLAGQVNYGYTF
TRBJ1-1 - TRBV20-1 many TGCAGTGCTAGTTTGCCCCTGAACACTGAAGCTTTCTTT CSASLPLNTEAFF
TRBJ2-1 - TRBV7-8 many TGTGCCAGCAGCTTAATAACAGGGCCCTACAATGAGCAGTTCTTC CASSLITGPYNEQFF
TRBJ2-5 - TRBV6-2/TRBV6-3 many TGTGCCAGCAGTACCAGGGTTTCGGAGACCCAGTACTTC CASSTRVSETQYF
TRBJ2-1 TRBD1 TRBV5-1 many TGCGCCAGCAGCTCTCAGTCAGGGGGCCGAAATGAGCAGTTCTTC CASSSQSGGRNEQFF
TRBJ2-3 TRBD2 TRBV10-3 few TGTGCCATCAGTGGCCTAGCGGGAGCGAGCACAGATACGCAGTATTTT CAISGLAGASTDTQYF